This T cell receptor beta chain was identified during a study of human T cells and chemical hapten exposure listed by TCRdb under 2021. About the investigation overall: For sensitization, 2% DPC in acetone was applied to an approximately 2 cm by approximately 2 cm area of upper inner arm skin. The study tracked peripheral blood TCR repertoire changes in vivo during primary and secondary sensitization to the hapten diphenylcyclopropenone (DPC) in alopecia patients. Throughout the roughly 23-week study period, patients were also given weekly therapeutic DPC doses on the scalp. Patch tests used Finn chambers with 0.01% DPC on the upper back, scored after 6 days by International Contact Dermatitis Research Group standards. Patient blood was sampled pre-sensitization (week 0) and at 2, 6 and about 24 weeks after DPC sensitization. Most of the patients in the cohort were female, and the cohort covered alopecia areata with under or over 50% scalp involvement, alopecia totalis and alopecia universalis. Blood for TCR sequencing was provided by twenty-nine alopecia patients at one to four time points (pre-sensitization, 2, 6 and 24 weeks). The libraries were sequenced as a pool, and the TCR yield per sample differed mostly because of small variations in library volumes within the pool. The paper's findings and limits, for the study overall: Alopecia, a presumed autoimmune disease, was present in all patients, so the immune response of the patients might differ from that of healthy individuals. After repeated subsampling, the strength of the expansion versus patch-test correlation and the threshold at which it became significant changed. Expanded TCRs formed significantly more large CDR3 similarity clusters than pre-sensitization or healthy control sets, consistent with antigen-driven responses. DPC sensitization did not change how many TCRs were above 1 in 1000 frequency, and no evidence was found of alterations in global repertoire structure. A positive correlation was found between the number of PT1 expanded TCRs and patch test score, with significance reached at thresholds 8, 16 and 32 but not 4.

The sample's time point label, in plain terms: patch test 3, about 24 weeks after DPC sensitization. The intended sense of this specimen's treatment or condition label: therapeutic diphenylcyclopropenone sensitization with weekly scalp DPC. At each patch-test visit, blood was drawn before the patch test was applied. To be eligible, patients had to be aged 18 to 70, diagnosed with alopecia and judged suitable for DPC therapy, while pregnant patients were excluded. Total RNA was extracted from unfractionated whole blood collected in Tempus Blood RNA tubes. Trimming removed 0 bases from V and 0 bases from J, leaving 3 bases between the germline ends. Taken from the germline V gene, the CDR1 and CDR2 loops are SQVTM and ANQGSEA. From its cysteine to its phenylalanine, the CDR3 spans 12 amino acids. The read is trimmed to its CDR3 DNA, 36 bases read in frame from base 1. The method was RACE. TCRdb records NextSeq 500 as the sequencer. During library preparation, unique molecular identifiers were attached to individual cDNA molecules so that TCRs could be counted in a quantitative, reproducible way. Each blood RNA sample was used to sequence both TCR alpha and TCR beta chains. The paper's data handling went like this. Samples had a median of about 96,000 TCRs, with a range from roughly 20,000 to 690,600. The Decombinator software suite was used to annotate V, J and CDR3 in the TCR reads. Every sample was subsampled to the same number of TCRs (28,000) for the PS versus PT1 abundance plots. TCRs were defined as expanded if absent before sensitization and observed at least eight times at the 2-week time point. TCRdb redid the processing of the public reads, applying fastp at Q25 and MiXCR, and retained in-frame beta chains. A single entry per CDR3 protein holds the most common genes and DNA from its merged rows. TCRdb, rather than the study authors, made the V and J calls. This sample comprises about 64,000 distinct CDR3 sequences, roughly 11% of them detected only once. The ten top clones hold approximately 2% of the sample.

Points on this clonotype: Its binding antigen is unknown. The record has no base qualities; no much larger clone is one base away.

The sequenced sample was whole blood, obtained in connection with sensitization to the hapten diphenylcyclopropenone (DPC). This clonotype originated in a woman in her 30s with alopecia areata. Some clones in this sample may be carry-over from other donors' samples. This receptor chain uses TRBV29-1 and TRBJ2-7, with the D gene uncertain. The CDR3 reads CSVEDLSYEQYF. The DNA reads as follows: TGCAGCGTTGAAGACCTCTCCTACGAGCAGTACTTC.